This section outlines one T cell receptor beta chain sequence together with its context. Its antigen is unknown. These data are taken from a study of shared clonotypes between healthy human individuals. The overall study: Each donor's CD4 naive and CD4 memory cells filled three plates apiece, CD8 naive two, and CD8 memory one.

As originally analysed: ImmunoSEQ supplied junction-only sequences lacking quality scores, so filtering was different. TCRdb keeps only in-frame clones here, not all; method: immunoSEQ multiplex PCR. The V and J calls and clone size are taken from that table; D and trimming were inferred from the DNA. The sample includes about 710,000 clones, approximately 77% of them seen just once. Study observations and caveats: Generation of non-shared clonotypes was less probable than generation of clonotypes shared by all four donors.

The healthy adult donors were HIV-negative and reported no recent acute infections or vaccinations. V trimming: 4 bases; J trimming: 6 bases; junction bases outside the gene matches: 8. Germline V CDR1 and CDR2: SGDLS, YYNGEE. The CDR3 is 15 amino acids. Input material: memory CD4+ T cells sorted from blood. Subset defined: CD45RA-negative fraction. The receptor's source is a woman between 25 and 40 years old in good health. The V call is TRBV9, the J call TRBJ2-3, with 10 bases fitting TRBD2. CDR3: CASSPEPLAGDTQYF. CDR3 sequence (DNA): TGTGCCAGCAGCCCCGAGCCACTAGCGGGGGATACGCAGTATTTT.